The clone carrying this TCR beta chain occurred a few times. This entry comes from a study of cytomegalovirus exposure and HLA in healthy donors. Healthy bone marrow donors formed the donor group. PCR involved 60 Vbeta and 13 Jbeta primers. The table came from immunoSEQ multiplex PCR; TCRdb's copy has only in-frame clones and leaves some out. The sample lists roughly 160,000 clones, 60% to 80% occurring once. Material for sequencing was PBMCs. This sequence was found in a man aged 50 to 59 in good health and CMV-seropositive.

The CDR3 DNA reads as TGTGCCAGCAGCTCGTACTCCGAGCAGTACTTC. This translates into CASSSYSEQYF. The chain combines TRBV7-2 with TRBJ2-5; D gene unclear. TRBJ2-7 explains the end of the DNA better; the J call may be wrong. The CDR3 runs 11 residues. In germline, CDR1 is SGHTA, CDR2 FQGNSA.